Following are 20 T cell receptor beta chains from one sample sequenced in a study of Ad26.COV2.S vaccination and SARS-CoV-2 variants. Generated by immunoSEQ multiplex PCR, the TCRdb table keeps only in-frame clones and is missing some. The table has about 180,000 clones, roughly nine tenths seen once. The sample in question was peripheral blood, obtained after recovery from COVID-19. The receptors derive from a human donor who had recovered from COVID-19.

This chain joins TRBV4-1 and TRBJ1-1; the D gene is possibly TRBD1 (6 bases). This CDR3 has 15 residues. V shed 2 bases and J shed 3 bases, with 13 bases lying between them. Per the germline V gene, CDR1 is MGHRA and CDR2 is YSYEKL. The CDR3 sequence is CASSQPTGKYTEAFF. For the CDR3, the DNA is TGCGCCAGCAGCCAACCTACAGGGAAGTACACTGAAGCTTTCTTT.

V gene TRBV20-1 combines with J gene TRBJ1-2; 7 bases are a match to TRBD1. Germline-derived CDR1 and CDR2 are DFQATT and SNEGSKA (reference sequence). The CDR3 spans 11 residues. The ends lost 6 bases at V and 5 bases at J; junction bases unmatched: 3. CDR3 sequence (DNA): TGCAGTGCAGCAGGGGGGTATGGCTACACCTTC. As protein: CSAAGGYGYTF.

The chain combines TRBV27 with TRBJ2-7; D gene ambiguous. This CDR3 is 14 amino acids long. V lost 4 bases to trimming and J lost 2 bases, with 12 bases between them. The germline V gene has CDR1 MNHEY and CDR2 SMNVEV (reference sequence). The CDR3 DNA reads TGTGCCAGCAGTTGGTCAGAGGAGCCCTACGAGCAGTACTTC. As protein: CASSWSEEPYEQYF.

CDR3 sequence reads: CASSPRGGSSYEQYF. The CDR3 bases are TGTGCCAGTAGCCCAAGGGGGGGAAGCTCCTACGAGCAGTACTTC. The rearrangement uses TRBV19 and TRBJ2-7; D is perhaps TRBD2 (7 bases). CDR3 length: 15 residues. The V end was cut by 6 bases, the J end by 0 bases, with 15 bases between. Per germline, CDR1 LNHDA and CDR2 SQIVND (reference sequence).

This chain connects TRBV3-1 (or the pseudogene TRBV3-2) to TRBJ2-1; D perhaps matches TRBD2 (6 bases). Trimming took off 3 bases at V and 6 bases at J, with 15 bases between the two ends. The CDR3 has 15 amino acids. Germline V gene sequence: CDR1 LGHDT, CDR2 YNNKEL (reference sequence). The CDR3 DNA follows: TGTGCCAGCAGCCAGAGGAGGACTACCGTCAATGAGCAGTTCTTC. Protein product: CASSQRRTTVNEQFF.

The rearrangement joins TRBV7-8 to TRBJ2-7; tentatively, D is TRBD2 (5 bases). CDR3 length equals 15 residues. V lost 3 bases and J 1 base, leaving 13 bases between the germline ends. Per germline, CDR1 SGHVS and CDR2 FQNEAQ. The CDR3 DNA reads TGTGCCAGCAGCTTCGATTTCACGGGATCCTACGAGCAGTACTTC. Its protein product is CASSFDFTGSYEQYF.

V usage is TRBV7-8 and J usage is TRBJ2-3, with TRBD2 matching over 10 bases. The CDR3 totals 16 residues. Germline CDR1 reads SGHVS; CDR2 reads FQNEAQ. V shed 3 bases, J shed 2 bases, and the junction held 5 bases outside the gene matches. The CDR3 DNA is TGTGCCAGCAGCTTTCTTAGCGGGGGGACCACAGATACGCAGTATTTT. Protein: CASSFLSGGTTDTQYF.

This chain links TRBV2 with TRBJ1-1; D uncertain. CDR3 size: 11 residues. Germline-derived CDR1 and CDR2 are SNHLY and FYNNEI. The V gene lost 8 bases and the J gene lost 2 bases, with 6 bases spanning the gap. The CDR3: CASLYNTEAFF. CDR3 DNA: TGTGCCAGCCTATATAACACTGAAGCTTTCTTT.

CDR3 DNA sequence: TGTGCCAGCAGTTACCCGGGACAGGGTATTTATGGCTACACCTTC. It translates to CASSYPGQGIYGYTF. The chain recombines TRBV6-5 with TRBJ1-2, with 9 bases that match TRBD1. CDR3 length equals 15 residues. The J segment lost 5 bases and the V segment lost 2 bases, leaving 6 bases of the junction unmatched. Per germline, CDR1 MNHEY and CDR2 SVGAGI.

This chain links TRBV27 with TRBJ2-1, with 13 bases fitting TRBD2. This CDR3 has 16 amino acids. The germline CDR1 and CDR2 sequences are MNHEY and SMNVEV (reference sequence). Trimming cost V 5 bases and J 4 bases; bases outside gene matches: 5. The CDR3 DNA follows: TGTGCCAGCAGTCCCGGGACTAGCGGGGCATACAATGAGCAGTTCTTC. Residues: CASSPGTSGAYNEQFF.

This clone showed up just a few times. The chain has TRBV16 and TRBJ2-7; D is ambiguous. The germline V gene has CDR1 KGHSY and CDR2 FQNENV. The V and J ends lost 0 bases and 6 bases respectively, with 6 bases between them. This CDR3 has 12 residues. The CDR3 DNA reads TGTGCCAGCAGCCAATCGATCCGCGAGCAGTACTTC. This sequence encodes CASSQSIREQYF. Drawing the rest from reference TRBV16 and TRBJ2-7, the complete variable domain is GEEVAQTPKHLVRGEGQKAKLYCAPIKGHSYVFWYQQVLKNEFKFLISFQNENVFDETGMPKERFSAKCLPNSPCSLEIQATKLEDSAVYFCASSQSIREQYFGPGTRLTVT.

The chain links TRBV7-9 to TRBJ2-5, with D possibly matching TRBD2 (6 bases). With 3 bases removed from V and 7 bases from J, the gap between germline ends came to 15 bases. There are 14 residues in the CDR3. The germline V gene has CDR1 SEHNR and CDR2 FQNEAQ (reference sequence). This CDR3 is CASSLASEAGTQYF. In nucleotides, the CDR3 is TGTGCCAGCAGCTTGGCTAGCGAGGCTGGGACCCAGTACTTC.

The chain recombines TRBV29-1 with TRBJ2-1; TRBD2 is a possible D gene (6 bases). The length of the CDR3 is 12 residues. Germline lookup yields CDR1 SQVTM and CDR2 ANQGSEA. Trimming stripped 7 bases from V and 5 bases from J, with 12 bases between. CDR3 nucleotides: TGCAGCGGCGGGACTGGAGACAATGAGCAGTTCTTC. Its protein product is CSGGTGDNEQFF.

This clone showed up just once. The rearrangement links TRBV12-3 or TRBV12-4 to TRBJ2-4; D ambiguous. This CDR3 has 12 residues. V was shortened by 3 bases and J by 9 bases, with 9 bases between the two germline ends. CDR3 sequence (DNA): TGTGCCAGCAGTTTGTTTATCGGCATTCAGTACTTC. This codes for CASSLFIGIQYF.

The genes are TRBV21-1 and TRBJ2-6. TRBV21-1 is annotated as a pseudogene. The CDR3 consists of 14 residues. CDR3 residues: CASSPITGANVLTF. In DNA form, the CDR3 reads TGTGCCAGCAGCCCCATTACTGGGGCCAACGTCCTGACTTTC.

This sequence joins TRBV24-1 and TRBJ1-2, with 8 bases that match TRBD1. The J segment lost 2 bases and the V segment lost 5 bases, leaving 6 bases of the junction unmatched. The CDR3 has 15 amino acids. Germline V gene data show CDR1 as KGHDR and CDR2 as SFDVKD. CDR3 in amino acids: CATSGPGQGNYGYTF. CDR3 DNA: TGTGCCACCAGTGGGCCAGGACAGGGCAACTATGGCTACACCTTC.

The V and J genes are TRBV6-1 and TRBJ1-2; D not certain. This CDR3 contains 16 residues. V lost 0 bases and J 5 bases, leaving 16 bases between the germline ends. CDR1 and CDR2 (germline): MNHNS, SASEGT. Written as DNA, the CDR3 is TGTGCCAGCAGTGAAGCAGGGCGAGAACTTGGGTATGGCTACACCTTC. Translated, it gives CASSEAGRELGYGYTF.

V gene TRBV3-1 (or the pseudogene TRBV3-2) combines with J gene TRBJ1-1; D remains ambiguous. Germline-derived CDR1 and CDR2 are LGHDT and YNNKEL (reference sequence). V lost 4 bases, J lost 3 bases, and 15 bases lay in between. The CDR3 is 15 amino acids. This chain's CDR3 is CASSLVGPGYTEAFF. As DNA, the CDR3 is TGTGCCAGCAGCCTCGTGGGCCCGGGGTACACTGAAGCTTTCTTT.

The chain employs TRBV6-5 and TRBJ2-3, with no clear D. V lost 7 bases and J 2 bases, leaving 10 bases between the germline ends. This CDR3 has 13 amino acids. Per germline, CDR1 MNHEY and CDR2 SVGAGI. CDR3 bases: TGTGCCAGCACTCTCGGAGCCACAGATACGCAGTATTTT. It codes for CASTLGATDTQYF.

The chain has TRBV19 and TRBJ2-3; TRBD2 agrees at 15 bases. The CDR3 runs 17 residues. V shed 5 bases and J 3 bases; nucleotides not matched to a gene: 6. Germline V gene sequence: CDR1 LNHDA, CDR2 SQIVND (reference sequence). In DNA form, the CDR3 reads TGTGCCAGTAGTTTTTATGGGACTAGCGGGAGGACAGATACGCAGTATTTT. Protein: CASSFYGTSGRTDTQYF.